Included here is one TCR beta chain sequence, with context. Antigen: not known. The sample originates from a study of cytomegalovirus exposure and HLA in healthy donors. Regarding the study as a whole: Analysis was carried out at a later point, and it linked a missense DCLRE1C variant to TCR beta V- and J-gene trimming.

Germline CDR1 is SGHNT and CDR2 is YYREEE (reference sequence). This CDR3 region has 12 residues. Researchers ran the PCR with 60 Vbeta and 13 Jbeta primers. Sequenced by immunoSEQ multiplex PCR; TCRdb stores in-frame clones only, minus some. The table has tens of thousands of clones, 72% seen once. Sequencing used PBMCs. The receptor was derived from a woman aged 40 to 49 in good health and CMV-seropositive. The rearrangement links TRBV5-4 to TRBJ1-1, with D perhaps TRBD1 (5 bases). The CDR3 loop is CVWQGRPPEAFF. The CDR3 DNA reads as TGTGTTTGGCAGGGTAGACCCCCTGAAGCTTTCTTT.